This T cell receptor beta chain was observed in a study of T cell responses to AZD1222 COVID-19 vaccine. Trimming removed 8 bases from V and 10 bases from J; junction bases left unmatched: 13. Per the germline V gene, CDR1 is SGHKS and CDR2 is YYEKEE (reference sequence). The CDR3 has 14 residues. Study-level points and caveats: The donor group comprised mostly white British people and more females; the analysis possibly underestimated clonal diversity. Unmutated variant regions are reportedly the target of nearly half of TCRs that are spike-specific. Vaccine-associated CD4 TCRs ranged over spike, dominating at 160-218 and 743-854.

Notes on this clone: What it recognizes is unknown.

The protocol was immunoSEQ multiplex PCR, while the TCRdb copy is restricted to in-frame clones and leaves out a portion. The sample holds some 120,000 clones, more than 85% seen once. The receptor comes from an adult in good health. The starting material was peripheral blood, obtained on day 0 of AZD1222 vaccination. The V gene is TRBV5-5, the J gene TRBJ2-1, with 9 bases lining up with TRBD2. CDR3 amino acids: CASEFLASGVEQFF. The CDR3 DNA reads TGTGCCAGTGAGTTCTTGGCTAGCGGGGTAGAGCAGTTCTTC.